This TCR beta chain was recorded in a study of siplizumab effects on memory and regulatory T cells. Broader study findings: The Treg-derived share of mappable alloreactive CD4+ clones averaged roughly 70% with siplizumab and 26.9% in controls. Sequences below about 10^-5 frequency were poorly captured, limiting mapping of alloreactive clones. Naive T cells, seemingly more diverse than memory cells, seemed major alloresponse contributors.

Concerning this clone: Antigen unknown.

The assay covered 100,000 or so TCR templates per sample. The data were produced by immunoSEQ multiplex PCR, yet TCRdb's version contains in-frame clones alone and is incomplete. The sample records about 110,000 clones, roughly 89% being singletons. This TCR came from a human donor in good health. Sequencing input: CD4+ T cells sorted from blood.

The CDR3 loop reads CASSRTLIGGYGYTF. The CDR3 DNA follows: TGTGCCAGCAGCCGGACCCTCATAGGGGGTTATGGCTACACCTTC. The chain combines TRBV5-6 with TRBJ1-2, with D perhaps TRBD1 (6 bases). V was pared by 4 bases and J by 5 bases, with 18 bases between. This CDR3 region has 15 residues. Germline V gene sequence: CDR1 SGHDT, CDR2 YYEEEE.